These T cell receptor beta chains were read from a single sample in a study of CD8+ T cells in alopecia areata. The table came from immunoSEQ multiplex PCR; TCRdb's copy has only in-frame clones and leaves some out. This sample carries 150,000 or so clones, less than 75% of them seen once, and the ten largest clones take more than 15%. Material: CD4+ T cells sorted from blood, obtained between weeks 55 and 65, from a patient treated with tofacitinib. The receptors shown here come from a human donor with alopecia areata. Each CDR3 is given with its conserved first and last residue. The D gene is left open where the match is weak. Rows may omit the clone size; those that give it use once, few, many or a size class.

size: -; D: -; V: TRBV19; J: TRBJ2-2; length: 11; CDR3: CASSIGPELFF; DNA: TGTGCCAGTAGTATTGGGCCGGAGCTGTTTTTT
size: -; D: -; V: TRBV19; J: TRBJ1-6; length: 14; CDR3: CASTGGVPNSPLHF; DNA: TGTGCCAGTACGGGCGGGGTCCCTAATTCACCCCTCCACTTT
size: -; D: -; V: TRBV5-1; J: TRBJ2-7; length: 13; CDR3: CASSLLAAYEQYF; DNA: TGCGCCAGCAGCTTGTTAGCGGCTTACGAGCAGTACTTC
size: -; D: TRBD1; V: TRBV29-1; J: TRBJ1-1; length: 13; CDR3: CSVVRTGETEAFF; DNA: TGCAGCGTTGTAAGGACAGGGGAGACTGAAGCTTTCTTT
size: few; D: -; V: TRBV12-5; J: TRBJ1-4; length: 11; CDR3: CASGPNEKLFF; DNA: TGTGCTAGTGGCCCGAATGAAAAACTGTTTTTT
size: -; D: -; V: TRBV29-1; J: TRBJ2-1; length: 13; CDR3: CSVGGRNYNEQFF; DNA: TGCAGCGTTGGCGGTAGGAATTACAATGAGCAGTTCTTC
size: -; D: TRBD2; V: TRBV30; J: TRBJ2-1; length: 15; CDR3: CAWKRGGGTYNEQFF; DNA: TGTGCCTGGAAAAGGGGCGGGGGAACCTACAATGAGCAGTTCTTC
size: -; D: -; V: TRBV30; J: TRBJ2-1; length: 9; CDR3: CAVGNEQFF; DNA: TGTGCCGTGGGGAATGAGCAGTTCTTC
size: -; D: -; V: TRBV30; J: TRBJ2-5; length: 13; CDR3: CAWSDRGRETQYF; DNA: TGTGCCTGGAGTGACCGGGGGCGAGAGACCCAGTACTTC
size: few; D: -; V: TRBV29-1; J: TRBJ2-1; length: 14; CDR3: CSVEDRARGNEQFF; DNA: TGCAGCGTTGAAGATCGGGCTAGGGGAAATGAGCAGTTCTTC
size: few; D: TRBD1; V: TRBV15; J: TRBJ2-7; length: 16; CDR3: CATSRDRTGGSYEQYF; DNA: TGTGCCACCAGCAGAGATCGGACAGGGGGTTCCTACGAGCAGTACTTC
size: -; D: -; V: TRBV30; J: TRBJ2-3; length: 12; CDR3: CAWSESRDTQYF; DNA: TGTGCCTGGAGTGAGTCCCGGGATACGCAGTATTTT
size: -; D: TRBD1; V: TRBV6-5; J: TRBJ1-6; length: 16; CDR3: CASSYMGTADNSPLHF; DNA: TGTGCCAGCAGTTACATGGGGACAGCTGATAATTCACCCCTCCACTTT
size: -; D: -; V: TRBV7-2; J: TRBJ2-3; length: 12; CDR3: CASSLVADTQYF; DNA: TGTGCCAGCAGCTTAGTGGCAGATACGCAGTATTTT
size: -; D: -; V: TRBV4-1; J: TRBJ2-3; length: 15; CDR3: CASSQTLAVQDTQYF; DNA: TGCGCCAGCAGCCAGACCTTAGCGGTTCAGGATACGCAGTATTTT
size: -; D: -; V: TRBV15; J: TRBJ1-2; length: 13; CDR3: CATSRDQDGAGPF; DNA: TGTGCCACCAGCAGAGATCAGGACGGAGCGGGACCCTTC
size: few; D: TRBD2; V: TRBV10-3; J: TRBJ2-3; length: 16; CDR3: CAISGVRGGPPDTQYF; DNA: TGTGCCATCAGTGGTGTTCGGGGGGGGCCCCCAGATACGCAGTATTTT
size: -; D: -; V: TRBV29-1; J: TRBJ2-5; length: 12; CDR3: CSVRHMQETQYF; DNA: TGCAGCGTTCGGCATATGCAAGAGACCCAGTACTTC
size: -; D: -; V: TRBV25-1; J: TRBJ1-5; length: 14; CDR3: CASSDGGLDQPQHF; DNA: TGTGCCAGCAGTGATGGGGGGCTGGATCAGCCCCAGCATTTT
size: once; D: -; V: TRBV7-9; J: TRBJ2-5; length: 14; CDR3: CASSLVGGWKTQYF; DNA: TGTGCCAGCAGCTTAGTTGGGGGTTGGAAGACCCAGTACTTC
size: once; D: -; V: TRBV7-7; J: TRBJ2-2; length: 16; CDR3: CASSLGVGLNTGELFF; DNA: TGTGCCAGCAGCTTAGGGGTCGGACTGAACACCGGGGAGCTGTTTTTT
size: -; D: -; V: TRBV25-1; J: TRBJ2-5; length: 15; CDR3: CASSEPEIGKETQYF; DNA: TGTGCCAGCAGTGAACCCGAGATAGGGAAAGAGACCCAGTACTTC
size: -; D: TRBD1; V: TRBV2; J: TRBJ1-4; length: 14; CDR3: CASSGTGVTEKLFF; DNA: TGTGCCAGCAGTGGGACAGGGGTAACTGAAAAACTGTTTTTT
size: -; D: -; V: TRBV11-3; J: TRBJ1-6; length: 12; CDR3: CASSLEGSPLHF; DNA: TGTGCCAGCAGCCTAGAGGGATCACCCCTCCACTTT
size: -; D: -; V: TRBV30; J: TRBJ2-3; length: 15; CDR3: CAWSVKGGTQDTQYF; DNA: TGTGCCTGGAGTGTAAAGGGGGGCACACAGGATACGCAGTATTTT
size: -; D: -; V: TRBV6-5; J: TRBJ1-2; length: 13; CDR3: CASSRANRDGYTF; DNA: TGTGCCAGCAGTCGAGCGAACAGGGATGGCTACACCTTC
size: -; D: -; V: TRBV29-1; J: TRBJ2-5; length: 14; CDR3: CSVDDRRIVETQYF; DNA: TGCAGCGTTGACGACAGGCGGATAGTCGAGACCCAGTACTTC